This TCR beta chain was sequenced in a study of Ad26.COV2.S vaccination and SARS-CoV-2 variants. Study overall: The Ad26.COV2.S arm of the COV1001 trial was where the donor was placed.

V lost 5 bases to trimming and J lost 3 bases; unmatched junction nucleotides: 3. This CDR3 has 13 residues. Germline V CDR1 and CDR2: LGHNA, YSLEER. Overall study findings and caveats: Possibly, TCR breadth and depth analyses underestimated total T cell responses.

Concerning this clone itself: Antigen: not known.

Treatment: 15 to 20 received Ad26.COV2.S at low or high dose, single or two shots; roughly five received placebo; per-sample allocation not given. Following the first vaccine or placebo injection, samples were taken on day 63. Profiled with immunoSEQ multiplex PCR; TCRdb holds only in-frame clones, not every one. The top ten clones hold around 13% of a sample with about 480,000 clones, roughly 85% of them seen once. Sequencing was performed on peripheral blood, taken in a trial of Ad26.COV2.S vaccine versus placebo. The rearrangement uses TRBV4-3 and TRBJ2-7, with 8 bases lining up with TRBD2. The TCR sequence derives from a person between 18 and 60 years old who received the Ad26.COV2.S COVID-19 vaccine or a placebo. The DNA for the CDR3 is TGCGCCAGCAGCGCTCTAGCGGGCTACGAGCAGTACTTC. It encodes CASSALAGYEQYF.